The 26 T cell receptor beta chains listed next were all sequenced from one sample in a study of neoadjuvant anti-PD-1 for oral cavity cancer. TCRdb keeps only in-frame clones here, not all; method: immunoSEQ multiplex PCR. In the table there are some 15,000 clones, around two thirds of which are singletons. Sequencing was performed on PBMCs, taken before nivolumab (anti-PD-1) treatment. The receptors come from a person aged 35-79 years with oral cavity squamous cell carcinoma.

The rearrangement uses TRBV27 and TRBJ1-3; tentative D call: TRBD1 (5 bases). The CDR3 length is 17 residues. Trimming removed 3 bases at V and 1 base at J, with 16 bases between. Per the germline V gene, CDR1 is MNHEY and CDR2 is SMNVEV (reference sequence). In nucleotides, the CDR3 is TGTGCCAGCAGTTTGAGGGCAGGGAGGGTGTCTGGAAACACCATATATTTT. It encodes CASSLRAGRVSGNTIYF.

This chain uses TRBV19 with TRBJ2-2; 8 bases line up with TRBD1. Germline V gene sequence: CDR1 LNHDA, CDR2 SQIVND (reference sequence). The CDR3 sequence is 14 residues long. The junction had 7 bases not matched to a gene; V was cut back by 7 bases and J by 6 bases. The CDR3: CASMTGASSGELFF. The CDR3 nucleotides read TGTGCCAGTATGACAGGGGCGAGCTCCGGGGAGCTGTTTTTT. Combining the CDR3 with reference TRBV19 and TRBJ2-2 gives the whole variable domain DGGITQSPKYLFRKEGQNVTLSCEQNLNHDAMYWYRQDPGQGLRLIYYSQIVNDFQKGDIAEGYSVSREKKESFPLTVTSAQKNPTAFYLCASMTGASSGELFFGEGSRLTVL.

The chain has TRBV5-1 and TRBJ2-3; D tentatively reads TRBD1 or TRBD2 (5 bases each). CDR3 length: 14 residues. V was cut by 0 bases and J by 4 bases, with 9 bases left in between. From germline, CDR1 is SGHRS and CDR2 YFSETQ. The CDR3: CASSLDGGADTQYF. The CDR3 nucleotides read TGCGCCAGCAGCTTGGATGGGGGAGCAGATACGCAGTATTTT.

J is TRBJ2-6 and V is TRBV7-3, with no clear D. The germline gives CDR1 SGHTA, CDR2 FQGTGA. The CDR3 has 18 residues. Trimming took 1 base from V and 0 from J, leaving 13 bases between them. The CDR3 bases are TGTGCCAGCAGCTTAAGTTTCGCCAGAAGCTCTGGGGCCAACGTCCTGACTTTC. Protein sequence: CASSLSFARSSGANVLTF.

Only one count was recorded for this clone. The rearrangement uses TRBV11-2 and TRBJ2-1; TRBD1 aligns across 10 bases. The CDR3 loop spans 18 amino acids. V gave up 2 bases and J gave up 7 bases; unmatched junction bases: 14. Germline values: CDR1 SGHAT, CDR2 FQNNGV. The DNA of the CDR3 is TGTGCCAGCAGCTTACAAGGGGGTGGGGACAGGGGTCGGAATGAGCAGTTCTTC. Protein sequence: CASSLQGGGDRGRNEQFF.

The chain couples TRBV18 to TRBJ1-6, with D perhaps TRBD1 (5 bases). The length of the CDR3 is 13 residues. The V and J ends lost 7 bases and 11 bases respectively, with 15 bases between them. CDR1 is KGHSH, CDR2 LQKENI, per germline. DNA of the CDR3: TGTGCCAGCTTCGGCGGGGCGAGGGCACCCCTCCACTTT. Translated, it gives CASFGGARAPLHF.

The CDR3 spells CASSLEVSRSQETQYF. The DNA for the CDR3 is TGTGCCAGCAGCTTGGAAGTGAGTAGGTCCCAAGAGACCCAGTACTTC. The V call is TRBV5-4, the J call TRBJ2-5, with D uncertain. Germline loops: CDR1 SGHNT, CDR2 YYREEE (reference sequence). V was clipped by 0 bases and J by 1 base, with 13 bases between them. The CDR3 has 16 amino acids.

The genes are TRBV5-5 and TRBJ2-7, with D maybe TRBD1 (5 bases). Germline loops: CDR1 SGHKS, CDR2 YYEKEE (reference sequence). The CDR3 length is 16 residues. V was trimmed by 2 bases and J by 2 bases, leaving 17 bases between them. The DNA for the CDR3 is TGTGCCAGCAGCTTATCTTTAGGCGGCAGGGCCTACGAGCAGTACTTC. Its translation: CASSLSLGGRAYEQYF. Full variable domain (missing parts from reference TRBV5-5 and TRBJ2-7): DAGVTQSPTHLIKTRGQQVTLRCSPISGHKSVSWYQQVLGQGPQFIFQYYEKEERGRGNFPDRFSARQFPNYSSELNVNALLLGDSALYLCASSLSLGGRAYEQYFGPGTRLTVT.

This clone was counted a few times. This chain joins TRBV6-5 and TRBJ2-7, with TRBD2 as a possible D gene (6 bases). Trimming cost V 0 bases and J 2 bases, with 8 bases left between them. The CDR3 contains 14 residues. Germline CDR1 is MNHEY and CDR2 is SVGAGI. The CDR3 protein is CASSYSRTTYEQYF. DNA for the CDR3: TGTGCCAGCAGTTACTCACGGACTACCTACGAGCAGTACTTC.

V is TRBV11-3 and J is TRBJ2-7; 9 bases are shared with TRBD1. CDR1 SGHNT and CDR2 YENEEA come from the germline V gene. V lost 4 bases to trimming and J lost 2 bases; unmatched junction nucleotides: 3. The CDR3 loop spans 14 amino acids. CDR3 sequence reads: CASSSGTGTYEQYF. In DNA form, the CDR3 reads TGTGCCAGCAGCTCCGGGACAGGGACCTACGAGCAGTACTTC.

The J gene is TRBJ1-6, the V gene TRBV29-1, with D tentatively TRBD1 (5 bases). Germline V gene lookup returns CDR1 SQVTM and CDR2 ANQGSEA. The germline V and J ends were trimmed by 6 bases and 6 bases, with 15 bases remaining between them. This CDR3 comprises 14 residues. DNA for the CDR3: TGCAGCGTCGCCGGGACGGGTTTTAATTCACCCCTCCACTTT. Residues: CSVAGTGFNSPLHF.

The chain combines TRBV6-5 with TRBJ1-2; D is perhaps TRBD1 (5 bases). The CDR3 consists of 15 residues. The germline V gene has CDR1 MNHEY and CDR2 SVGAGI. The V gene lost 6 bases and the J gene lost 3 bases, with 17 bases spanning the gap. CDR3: CASRGWGILDYGYTF. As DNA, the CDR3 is TGTGCCAGCAGGGGGTGGGGGATCTTGGACTATGGCTACACCTTC.

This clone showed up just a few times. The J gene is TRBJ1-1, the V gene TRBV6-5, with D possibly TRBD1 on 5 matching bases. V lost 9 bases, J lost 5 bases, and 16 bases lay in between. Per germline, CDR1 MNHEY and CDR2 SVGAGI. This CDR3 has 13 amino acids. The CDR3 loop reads CASFSDTQTEAFF. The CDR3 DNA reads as TGTGCCAGTTTTTCGGACACCCAAACTGAAGCTTTCTTT.

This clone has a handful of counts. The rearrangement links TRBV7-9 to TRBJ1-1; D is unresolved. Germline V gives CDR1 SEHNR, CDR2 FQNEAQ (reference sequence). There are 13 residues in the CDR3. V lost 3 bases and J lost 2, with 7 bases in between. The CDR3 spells CASSFPQNTEAFF. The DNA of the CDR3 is TGTGCCAGCAGCTTCCCACAAAACACTGAAGCTTTCTTT. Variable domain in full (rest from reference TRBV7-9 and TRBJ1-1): DTGVSQNPRHKITKRGQNVTFRCDPISEHNRLYWYRQTLGQGPEFLTYFQNEAQLEKSRLLSDRFSAERPKGSFSTLEIQRTEQGDSAMYLCASSFPQNTEAFFGQGTRLTVV.

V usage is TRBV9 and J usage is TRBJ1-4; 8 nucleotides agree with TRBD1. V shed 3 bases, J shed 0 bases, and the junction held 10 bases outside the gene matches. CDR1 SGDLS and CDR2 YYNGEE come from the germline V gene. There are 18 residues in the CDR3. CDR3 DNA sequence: TGTGCCAGCAGCGGACCCGGGACAGGCCATGCAACTAATGAAAAACTGTTTTTT. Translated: CASSGPGTGHATNEKLFF. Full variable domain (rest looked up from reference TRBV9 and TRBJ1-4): DSGVTQTPKHLITATGQRVTLRCSPRSGDLSVYWYQQSLDQGLQFLIQYYNGEERAKGNILERFSAQQFPDLHSELNLSSLELGDSALYFCASSGPGTGHATNEKLFFGSGTQLSVL.

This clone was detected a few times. The CDR3 DNA sequence: TGTGCCAGTAGTAATCAGGCCCGAGAGACCCAGTACTTC. Encoded protein: CASSNQARETQYF. The rearrangement uses TRBV19 and TRBJ2-5, with D uncertain. Germline CDR1 reads LNHDA; CDR2 reads SQIVND (reference sequence). Trimming left V 4 bases short and J 4 bases short, with 10 bases between. The CDR3 sequence is 13 residues long. The variable domain in full, completed from reference TRBV19 and TRBJ2-5, reads DGGITQSPKYLFRKEGQNVTLSCEQNLNHDAMYWYRQDPGQGLRLIYYSQIVNDFQKGDIAEGYSVSREKKESFPLTVTSAQKNPTAFYLCASSNQARETQYFGPGTRLLVL.

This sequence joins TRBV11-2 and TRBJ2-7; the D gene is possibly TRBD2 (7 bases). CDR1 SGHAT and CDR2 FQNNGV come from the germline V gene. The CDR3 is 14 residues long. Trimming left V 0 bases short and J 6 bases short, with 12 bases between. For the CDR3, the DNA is TGTGCCAGCAGCTTAGATCGGGGGGCGGTCGAGCAGTACTTC. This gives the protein CASSLDRGAVEQYF. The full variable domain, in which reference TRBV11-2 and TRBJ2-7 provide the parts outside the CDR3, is EAGVAQSPRYKIIEKRQSVAFWCNPISGHATLYWYQQILGQGPKLLIQFQNNGVVDDSQLPKDRFSAERLKGVDSTLKIQPAKLEDSAVYLCASSLDRGAVEQYFGPGTRLTVT.

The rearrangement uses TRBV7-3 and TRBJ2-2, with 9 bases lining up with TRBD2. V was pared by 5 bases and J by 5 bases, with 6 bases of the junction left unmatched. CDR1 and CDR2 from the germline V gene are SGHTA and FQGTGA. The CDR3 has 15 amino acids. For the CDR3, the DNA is TGTGCCAGCAGCCGGGGGCGGGAGGGAACCGGGGAGCTGTTTTTT. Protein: CASSRGREGTGELFF.

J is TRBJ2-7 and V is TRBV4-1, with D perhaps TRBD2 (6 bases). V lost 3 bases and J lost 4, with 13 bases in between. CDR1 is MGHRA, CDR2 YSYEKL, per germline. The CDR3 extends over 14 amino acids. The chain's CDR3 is CASSQGDGRYEQYF. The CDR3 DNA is TGCGCCAGCAGCCAGGGCGACGGGAGATACGAGCAGTACTTC.

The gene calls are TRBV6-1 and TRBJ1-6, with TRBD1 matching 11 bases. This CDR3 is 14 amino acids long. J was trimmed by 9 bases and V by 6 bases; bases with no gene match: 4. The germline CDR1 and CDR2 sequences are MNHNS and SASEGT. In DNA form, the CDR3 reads TGTGCCAGCAGCTCGGACAGGGGGCTTTCACCCCTCCACTTT. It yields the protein CASSSDRGLSPLHF.

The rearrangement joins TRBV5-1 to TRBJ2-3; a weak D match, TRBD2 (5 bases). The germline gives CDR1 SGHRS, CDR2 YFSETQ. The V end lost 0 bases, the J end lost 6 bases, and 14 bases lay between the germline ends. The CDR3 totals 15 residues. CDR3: CASSLVGVRLDTQYF. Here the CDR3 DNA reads TGCGCCAGCAGCTTGGTCGGGGTCAGGTTGGATACGCAGTATTTT.

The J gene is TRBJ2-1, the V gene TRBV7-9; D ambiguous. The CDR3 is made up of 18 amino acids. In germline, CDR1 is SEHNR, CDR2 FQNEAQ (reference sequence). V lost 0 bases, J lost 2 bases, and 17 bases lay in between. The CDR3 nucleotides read TGTGCCAGCAGCTTAGCAGTGGACCCGGTAAGGACCTACAATGAGCAGTTCTTC. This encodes CASSLAVDPVRTYNEQFF.

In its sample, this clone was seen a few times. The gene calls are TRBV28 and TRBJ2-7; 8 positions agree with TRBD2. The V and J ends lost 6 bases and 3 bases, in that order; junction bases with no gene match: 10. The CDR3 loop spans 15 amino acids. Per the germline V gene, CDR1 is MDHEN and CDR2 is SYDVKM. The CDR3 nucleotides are TGTGCCAGCAGGATCGGGGGGGGGAACCTCTACGAGCAGTACTTC. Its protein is CASRIGGGNLYEQYF.

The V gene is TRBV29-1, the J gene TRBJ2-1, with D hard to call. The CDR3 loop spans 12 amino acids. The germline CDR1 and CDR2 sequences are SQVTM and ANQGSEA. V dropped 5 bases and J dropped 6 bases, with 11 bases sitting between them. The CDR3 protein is CSVSRTLNEQFF. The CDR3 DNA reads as TGCAGCGTTTCCCGGACCCTCAATGAGCAGTTCTTC.

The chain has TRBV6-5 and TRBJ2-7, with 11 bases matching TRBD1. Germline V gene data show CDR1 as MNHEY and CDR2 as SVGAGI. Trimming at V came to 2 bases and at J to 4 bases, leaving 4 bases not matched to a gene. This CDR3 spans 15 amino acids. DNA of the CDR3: TGTGCCAGCAGTTACGCGGGACAGGGGGGATACGAGCAGTACTTC. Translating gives CASSYAGQGGYEQYF.

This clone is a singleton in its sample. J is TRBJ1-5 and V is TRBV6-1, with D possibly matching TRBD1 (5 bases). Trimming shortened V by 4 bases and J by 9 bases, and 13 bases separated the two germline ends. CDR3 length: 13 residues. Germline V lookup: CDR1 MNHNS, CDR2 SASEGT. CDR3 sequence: CASSAGRIGPQHF. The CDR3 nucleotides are TGTGCCAGCAGTGCGGGGCGCATTGGGCCCCAGCATTTT.